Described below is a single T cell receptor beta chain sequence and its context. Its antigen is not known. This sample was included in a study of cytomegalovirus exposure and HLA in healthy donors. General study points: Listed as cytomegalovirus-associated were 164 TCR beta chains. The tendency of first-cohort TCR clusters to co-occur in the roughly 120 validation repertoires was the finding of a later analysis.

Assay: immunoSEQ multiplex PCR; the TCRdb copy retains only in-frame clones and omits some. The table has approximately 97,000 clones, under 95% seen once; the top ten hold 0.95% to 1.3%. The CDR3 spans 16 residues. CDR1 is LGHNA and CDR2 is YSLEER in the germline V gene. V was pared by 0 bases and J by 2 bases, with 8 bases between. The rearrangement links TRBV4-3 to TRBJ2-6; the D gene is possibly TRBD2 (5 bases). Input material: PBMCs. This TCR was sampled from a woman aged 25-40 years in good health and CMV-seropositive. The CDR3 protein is CASSQDEGTGANVLTF. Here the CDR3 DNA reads TGCGCCAGCAGCCAAGATGAGGGTACTGGGGCCAACGTCCTGACTTTC.